The clone carrying this T cell receptor beta chain came up many times. Its antigen is not known. MiXCR was run by TCRdb on the 5' RACE reads, yielding one entry per CDR3 protein. The data hold some 700,000 distinct CDR3 sequences, with over 15% observed a single time. The data were taken from a study of CD8 T cells in ankylosing spondylitis. Study-wide results and limits: Among TCR beta sequences, a motif of eight or nine highly homologous variants appeared characteristic of ankylosing spondylitis blood.

The sample taken for sequencing was blood, either unsorted or a sorted T cell fraction (not recorded which). The clonotype comes from a male donor with ankylosing spondylitis.

The CDR3 DNA reads as TGTGCCAGCAGCTTGCCCGGGACAGGCAATGAGCAGTTCTTC. Translated, it gives CASSLPGTGNEQFF. The chain links TRBV7-9 to TRBJ2-1; TRBD1 aligns across 8 bases. Germline trimming cut 3 bases from V and 6 bases from J; bases unmatched to any gene: 4. CDR1 is SEHNR and CDR2 is FQNEAQ in the germline V gene (reference sequence). This CDR3 is 14 amino acids long.